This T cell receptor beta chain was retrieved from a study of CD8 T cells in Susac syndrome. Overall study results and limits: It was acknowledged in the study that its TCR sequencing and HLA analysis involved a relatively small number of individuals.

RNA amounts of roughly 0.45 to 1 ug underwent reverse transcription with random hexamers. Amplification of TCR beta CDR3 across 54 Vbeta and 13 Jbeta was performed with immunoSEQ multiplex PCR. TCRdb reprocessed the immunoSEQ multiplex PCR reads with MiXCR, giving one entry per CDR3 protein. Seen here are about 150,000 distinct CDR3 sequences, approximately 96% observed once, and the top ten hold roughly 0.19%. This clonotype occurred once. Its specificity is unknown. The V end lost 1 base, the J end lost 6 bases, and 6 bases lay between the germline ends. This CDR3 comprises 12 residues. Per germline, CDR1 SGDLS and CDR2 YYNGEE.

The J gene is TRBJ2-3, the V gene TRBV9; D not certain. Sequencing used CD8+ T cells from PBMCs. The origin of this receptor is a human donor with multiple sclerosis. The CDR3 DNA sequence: TGTGCCAGCAGCGTAACATCGGATACGCAGTATTTT. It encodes CASSVTSDTQYF.